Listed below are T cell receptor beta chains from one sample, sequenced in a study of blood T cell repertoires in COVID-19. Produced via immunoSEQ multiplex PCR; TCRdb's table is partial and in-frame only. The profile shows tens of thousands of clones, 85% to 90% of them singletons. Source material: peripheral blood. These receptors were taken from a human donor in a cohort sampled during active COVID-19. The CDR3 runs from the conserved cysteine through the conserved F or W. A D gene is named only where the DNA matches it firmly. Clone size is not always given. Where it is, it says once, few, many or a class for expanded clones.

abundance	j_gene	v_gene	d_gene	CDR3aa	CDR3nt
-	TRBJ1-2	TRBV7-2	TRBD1	CASSLATRDSGYTF	TGTGCCAGCAGCTTAGCTACGAGGGACAGTGGCTACACCTTC
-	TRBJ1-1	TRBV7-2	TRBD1	CASSLTGGAFF	TGTGCCAGCAGCTTGACAGGGGGGGCTTTCTTT
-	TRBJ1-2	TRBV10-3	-	CAIRATGENYGYTF	TGTGCCATCAGGGCGACGGGAGAAAACTATGGCTACACCTTC
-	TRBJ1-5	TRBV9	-	CASSAHGENSNQPQHF	TGTGCCAGCAGCGCCCACGGGGAGAATTCGAATCAGCCCCAGCATTTT
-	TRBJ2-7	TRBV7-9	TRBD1	CASSPGGTGLEQYF	TGTGCCAGCAGCCCTGGGGGGACAGGGTTAGAGCAGTACTTC
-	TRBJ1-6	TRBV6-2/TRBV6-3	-	CASSYVGSPLHF	TGTGCCAGCAGTTACGTCGGTTCACCCCTCCACTTT
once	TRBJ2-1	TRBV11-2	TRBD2	CASRKRGDDEQFF	TGTGCCAGCAGGAAGCGGGGGGATGATGAGCAGTTCTTC
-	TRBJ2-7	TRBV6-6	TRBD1	CASSLQGRYEQYF	TGTGCCAGCAGTTTACAGGGGCGCTACGAGCAGTACTTC
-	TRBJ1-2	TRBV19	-	CASSSPTGIYGYTF	TGTGCCAGTAGTTCCCCGACAGGCATATATGGCTACACCTTC
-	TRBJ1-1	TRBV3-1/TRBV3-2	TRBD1	CASSQTQGAMLGTEAFF	TGTGCCAGCAGCCAAACACAGGGGGCTATGCTTGGCACTGAAGCTTTCTTT
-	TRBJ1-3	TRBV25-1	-	CASSDRLSGNTIYF	TGTGCCAGCAGTGACAGGTTATCTGGAAACACCATATATTTT
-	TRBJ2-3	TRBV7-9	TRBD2	CASSRGGADTQYF	TGTGCCAGCAGCCGCGGGGGTGCAGATACGCAGTATTTT
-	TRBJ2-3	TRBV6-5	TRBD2	CASSLKRGPTDTQYF	TGTGCCAGCAGTTTAAAGCGGGGGCCCACAGATACGCAGTATTTT
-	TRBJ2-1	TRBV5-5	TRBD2	CASSTLRLAGGDNEQFF	TGTGCCAGCAGCACCCTTAGGCTAGCGGGGGGAGACAATGAGCAGTTCTTC
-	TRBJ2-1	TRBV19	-	CASSTPTGSAYNEQFF	TGTGCCAGTAGTACCCCGACAGGTTCGGCCTACAATGAGCAGTTCTTC
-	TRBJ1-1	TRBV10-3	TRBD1	CAISQQGANTEAFF	TGTGCCATCAGTCAACAGGGGGCAAACACTGAAGCTTTCTTT
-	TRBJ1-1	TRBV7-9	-	CASSLPQVTEAFF	TGTGCCAGCAGCTTACCCCAGGTCACTGAAGCTTTCTTT
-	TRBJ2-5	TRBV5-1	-	CASSLAPVGGGETQYF	TGCGCCAGCAGCTTGGCCCCCGTGGGGGGTGGCGAGACCCAGTACTTC
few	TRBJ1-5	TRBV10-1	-	CASSEGVYQPQHF	TGCGCCAGCAGTGAAGGGGTCTATCAGCCCCAGCATTTT
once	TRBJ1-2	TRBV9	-	CASSVGRQLDGYTF	TGTGCCAGCAGCGTAGGTCGACAGCTAGATGGCTACACCTTC
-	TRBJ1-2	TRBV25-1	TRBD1	CASSGGTGALLGYGYTF	TGTGCCAGCAGTGGAGGGACAGGGGCCCTGCTAGGCTATGGCTACACCTTC
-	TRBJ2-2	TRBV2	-	CASRQGGELFF	TGTGCCAGCAGGCAGGGTGGGGAGCTGTTTTTT
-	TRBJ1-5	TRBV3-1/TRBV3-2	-	CASSQEERQPQHF	TGTGCCAGCAGCCAAGAAGAACGGCAGCCCCAGCATTTT
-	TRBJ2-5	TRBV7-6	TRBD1	CASSSSRDRVRETQYF	TGTGCCAGCAGCTCGAGCCGGGACAGGGTCCGAGAGACCCAGTACTTC
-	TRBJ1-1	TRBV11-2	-	CASSLQDSMMNTEAFF	TGTGCCAGCAGCTTACAGGATTCCATGATGAACACTGAAGCTTTCTTT
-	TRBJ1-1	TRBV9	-	CASSVAAEGWGRRNTEAFF	TGTGCCAGCAGCGTAGCCGCCGAGGGTTGGGGGCGCCGGAACACTGAAGCTTTCTTT
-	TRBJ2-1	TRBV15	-	CATSRGGTGVEQFF	TGTGCCACCAGCAGAGGCGGAACGGGGGTCGAGCAGTTCTTC
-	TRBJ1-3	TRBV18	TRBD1	CASFTGQGNTIYF	TGTGCCAGCTTTACGGGACAGGGAAACACCATATATTTT
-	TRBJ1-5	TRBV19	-	CASINRAYSNQPQHF	TGTGCCAGTATAAACAGGGCCTATAGCAATCAGCCCCAGCATTTT
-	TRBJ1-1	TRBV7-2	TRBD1	CASSPYPDRGYSEAFF	TGTGCCAGCAGCCCCTACCCGGACAGGGGATACTCTGAAGCTTTCTTT
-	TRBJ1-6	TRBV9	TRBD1	CASSVGGGASYNSPLHF	TGTGCCAGCAGCGTAGGAGGGGGCGCGTCCTATAATTCACCCCTCCACTTT
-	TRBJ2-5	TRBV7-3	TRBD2	CASSGGLQQETQYF	TGTGCCAGCAGCGGGGGACTACAACAAGAGACCCAGTACTTC
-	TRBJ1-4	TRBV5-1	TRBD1	CASSRAKTGGNEKLFF	TGCGCCAGCAGCCGAGCAAAGACAGGGGGAAATGAAAAACTGTTTTTT
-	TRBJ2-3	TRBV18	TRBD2	CASSPGTSGTTDTQYF	TGTGCCAGCTCACCAGGGACTAGCGGGACCACAGATACGCAGTATTTT
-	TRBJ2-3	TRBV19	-	CASSIITSTDTQYF	TGTGCCAGTAGTATAATCACTAGCACAGATACGCAGTATTTT
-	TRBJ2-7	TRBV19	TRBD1	CASSTRQGNEQYF	TGTGCCAGTAGTACCCGACAGGGGAACGAGCAGTACTTC
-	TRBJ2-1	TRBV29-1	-	CSAKQDVPNEQFF	TGCAGCGCCAAACAGGATGTTCCTAATGAGCAGTTCTTC
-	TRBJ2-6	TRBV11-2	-	CASSLVSGTLTGANVLTF	TGTGCCAGCAGCTTAGTTTCCGGGACTTTGACTGGGGCCAACGTCCTGACTTTC
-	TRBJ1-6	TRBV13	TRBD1	CASSPGQFNSPLHF	TGTGCCAGCAGCCCGGGACAGTTTAATTCACCCCTCCACTTT
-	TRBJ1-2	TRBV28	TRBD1	CASRSGQGSGYTF	TGTGCCAGCAGGTCAGGACAGGGTAGCGGCTACACCTTC
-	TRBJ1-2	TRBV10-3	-	CAISARQGMLYGYTF	TGTGCCATCAGTGCCCGCCAGGGAATGCTTTATGGCTACACCTTC
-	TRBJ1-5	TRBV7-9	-	CASSLGQSSNQPQHF	TGTGCCAGCAGTCTCGGACAGTCTAGCAATCAGCCCCAGCATTTT
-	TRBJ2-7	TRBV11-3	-	CASSLTDAGKLLYEQYF	TGTGCCAGCAGCTTAACTGACGCGGGGAAACTTCTCTACGAGCAGTACTTC
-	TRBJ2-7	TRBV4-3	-	CASSRGLRYEQYF	TGCGCCAGCAGCCGAGGACTCCGCTACGAGCAGTACTTC
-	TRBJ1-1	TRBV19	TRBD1	CASSILDRGLAEAFF	TGTGCCAGTAGTATACTCGACAGGGGGCTCGCTGAAGCTTTCTTT
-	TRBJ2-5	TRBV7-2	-	CASSTSVAQETQYF	TGTGCCAGCAGCACTAGTGTGGCGCAAGAGACCCAGTACTTC
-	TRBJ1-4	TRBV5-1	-	CASRLGAGGEKLFF	TGCGCCAGCAGGCTTGGCGCGGGAGGCGAAAAACTGTTTTTT
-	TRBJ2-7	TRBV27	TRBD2	CATAGLAGANSYEQYF	TGTGCCACCGCGGGACTAGCGGGGGCAAACTCCTACGAGCAGTACTTC
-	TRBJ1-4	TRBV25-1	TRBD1	CASSEETGGREKLFF	TGTGCCAGCAGTGAAGAGACAGGGGGCCGTGAAAAACTGTTTTTT
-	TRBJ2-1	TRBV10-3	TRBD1	CAISGQGNYNEQFF	TGTGCCATCAGTGGACAGGGAAACTACAATGAGCAGTTCTTC
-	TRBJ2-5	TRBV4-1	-	CASSQGYGEETQYF	TGCGCCAGCAGCCAAGGTTACGGAGAAGAGACCCAGTACTTC
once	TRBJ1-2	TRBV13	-	CASSQWRRADYGYTF	TGTGCCAGCAGCCAATGGAGGAGAGCGGACTATGGCTACACCTTC
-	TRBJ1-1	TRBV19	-	CASTSGQPTTNTEAFF	TGTGCCAGTACCTCCGGACAGCCCACAACGAACACTGAAGCTTTCTTT
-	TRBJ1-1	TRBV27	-	CASSRELGNTEAFF	TGTGCCAGCAGTCGAGAACTAGGGAACACTGAAGCTTTCTTT
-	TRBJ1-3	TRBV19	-	CASSTQGVSGNTIYF	TGTGCCAGTAGTACACAAGGGGTCTCTGGAAACACCATATATTTT
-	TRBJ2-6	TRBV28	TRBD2	CASSARGAGANVLTF	TGTGCCAGCAGTGCCCGGGGGGCTGGGGCCAACGTCCTGACTTTC
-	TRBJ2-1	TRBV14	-	CASSLSFDNEQFF	TGTGCCAGCAGCCTGAGCTTTGACAATGAGCAGTTCTTC
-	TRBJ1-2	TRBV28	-	CASSLSQGPYGYTF	TGTGCCAGCAGTTTATCCCAGGGGCCCTATGGCTACACCTTC
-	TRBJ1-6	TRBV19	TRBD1	CASTGDRGVFNSPLHF	TGTGCCAGTACCGGGGACAGGGGAGTGTTTAATTCACCCCTCCACTTT